The 20 T cell receptor beta chains in this list originate from one sample, sequenced in a study of OX40 agonist ivuxolimab in advanced cancers. TCRdb's table, derived via immunoSEQ multiplex PCR, lists solely in-frame clones and lacks some. This sample has 95,000 to 150,000 clones, with 93% found just once. Sequenced material: CD4+ or CD8+ T cells sorted from blood, taken in a trial of the OX40 agonist ivuxolimab. These receptor sequences come from an adult with an advanced solid tumor such as melanoma, head and neck, liver or kidney cancer.

This chain connects TRBV11-2 to TRBJ2-1, with D unclear. V dropped 5 bases and J dropped 10 bases, with 12 bases sitting between them. This CDR3 spans 12 amino acids. Germline V lookup: CDR1 SGHAT, CDR2 FQNNGV. In nucleotides, the CDR3 is TGTGCCAGCAGCCCTAACCTCGGGGAGCAGTTCTTC. Encoded protein: CASSPNLGEQFF.

The V gene is TRBV28, the J gene TRBJ1-1; tentative D call: TRBD1 (5 bases). Trimming cost V 7 bases and J 1 base, with 16 bases left between them. Germline V gene lookup returns CDR1 MDHEN and CDR2 SYDVKM. This CDR3 is built from 15 residues. The CDR3, as DNA: TGTGCCAGCACCCCCGGGGGGGTAGCGAACACTGAAGCTTTCTTT. Translation: CASTPGGVANTEAFF.

This clone has just one count. The J gene is TRBJ2-7, the V gene TRBV7-9; D not certain. V was pared by 4 bases and J by 2 bases, with 3 bases between. This CDR3 has 11 amino acids. Per germline, CDR1 SEHNR and CDR2 FQNEAQ (reference sequence). The CDR3 nucleotides read TGTGCCAGCAGCTCGGCCTACGAGCAGTACTTC. Translated, it gives CASSSAYEQYF.

The chain combines TRBV6-5 with TRBJ1-2; D gene unclear. Trimming stripped 0 bases from V and 5 bases from J, with 10 bases between. CDR1 is MNHEY and CDR2 is SVGAGI in the germline V gene. The CDR3 has 14 amino acids. CDR3 nucleotides: TGTGCCAGCAGTTACTCCCGGGAAGGTTATGGCTACACCTTC. Translating it yields CASSYSREGYGYTF.

V and J are TRBV19 and TRBJ2-7; perhaps D is TRBD1 or TRBD2 (5 bases each). V lost 5 bases to trimming and J lost 6 bases, with 23 bases between them. Germline V lookup: CDR1 LNHDA, CDR2 SQIVND (reference sequence). The CDR3 runs to 16 residues. The CDR3 sequence: CASSSPSGTWGGEQYF. DNA of the CDR3: TGTGCCAGTAGTTCCCCCTCCGGGACGTGGGGCGGCGAGCAGTACTTC.

The chain is built from TRBV4-2 and TRBJ1-5; perhaps TRBD1 as D (5 bases). Trimming left V 1 base short and J 5 bases short, with 15 bases between. The germline CDR1 and CDR2 sequences are LGHNA and YNFKEQ. The CDR3 is 16 residues long. In DNA form, the CDR3 reads TGTGCCAGCAGCCAAGGCCACAGGAGGATGGATCAGCCCCAGCATTTT. It specifies CASSQGHRRMDQPQHF.

The chain couples TRBV7-2 to TRBJ1-5; a weak D match, TRBD1 (5 bases). Germline V lookup: CDR1 SGHTA, CDR2 FQGNSA. Deletions cut 1 base from V and 2 bases from J, with 9 bases between. The CDR3 is made up of 15 amino acids. The CDR3 DNA follows: TGTGCCAGCAGCTTAGTTGGGGGTGGCAATCAGCCCCAGCATTTT. This sequence encodes CASSLVGGGNQPQHF.

The V call is TRBV5-1, the J call TRBJ1-2, with 8 bases that match TRBD1. After removal of 3 bases from V and 0 bases from J, the junction contained 4 bases not matched to a gene. Germline V gene data show CDR1 as SGHRS and CDR2 as YFSETQ. The CDR3 is 15 residues long. The CDR3 protein is CASSSPGQANYGYTF. The DNA of the CDR3 is TGCGCCAGCAGCTCGCCGGGACAGGCTAACTATGGCTACACCTTC.

The rearrangement joins TRBV21-1 to TRBJ1-1; TRBD1, as called in the table, went unchecked against the DNA. TRBV21-1 is a pseudogene. The CDR3 runs to 20 residues. The CDR3 DNA sequence: TGTGCCAGCAGCAAAGCAGTAGTGGGACAGGGTTTAAGGTGGTACACTGAAGCTTTCTTT. As protein: CASSKAVVGQGLRWYTEAFF.

Here the CDR3 DNA reads TGTGCCACCAGCAGAGAGTCCCCTCAGGGGAGAGGAGAAAAACTGTTTTTT. It specifies CATSRESPQGRGEKLFF. This chain links TRBV15 with TRBJ1-4; a weak D match, TRBD1 (6 bases). Trimming stripped 0 bases from V and 8 bases from J, with 19 bases between. The CDR3 is 17 residues long. CDR1 and CDR2 (germline): LNHNV, YYDKDF (reference sequence).

The chain couples TRBV7-2 to TRBJ2-3; D remains ambiguous. The germline V and J ends were trimmed by 1 base and 2 bases, with 13 bases remaining between them. Germline assignment: CDR1 SGHTA and CDR2 FQGNSA. The CDR3 sequence is 16 residues long. DNA for the CDR3: TGTGCCAGCAGCTTAGGGGGTCCTCCCTTCACAGATACGCAGTATTTT. This sequence encodes CASSLGGPPFTDTQYF.

The CDR3 loop reads CASSFSLGSGNTIYF. The CDR3, as DNA: TGTGCCAGCAGCTTCTCTTTGGGGTCTGGAAACACCATATATTTT. The chain is built from TRBV7-9 and TRBJ1-3; D is unclear. V was pared by 3 bases and J by 1 base, with 10 bases between. This CDR3 has 15 residues. Germline CDR1 reads SEHNR; CDR2 reads FQNEAQ (reference sequence).

The CDR3 DNA reads as TGTGCCAGCAGTTACTCGGGGAGACAGCCATATGGCTACACCTTC. Translated, it gives CASSYSGRQPYGYTF. This sequence joins TRBV6-5 and TRBJ1-2; D perhaps matches TRBD1 (5 bases). This CDR3 spans 15 amino acids. Germline CDR1 reads MNHEY; CDR2 reads SVGAGI. Trimming cost V 0 bases and J 5 bases, with 13 bases left between them.

The rearrangement uses TRBV9 and TRBJ2-7; the match to TRBD1 covers 7 bases. This CDR3 has 15 amino acids. Germline V gene data show CDR1 as SGDLS and CDR2 as YYNGEE. J lost 2 bases, V lost 0 bases, and 5 bases had no gene match. The CDR3, as DNA: TGTGCCAGCAGCGTAGGGGACAGTCTAGCCTACGAGCAGTACTTC. Its protein product is CASSVGDSLAYEQYF.

The chain joins TRBV19 to TRBJ2-7, with 13 bases identical to TRBD2. CDR1 is LNHDA and CDR2 is SQIVND in the germline V gene (reference sequence). V lost 5 bases to trimming and J lost 4 bases; unmatched junction nucleotides: 5. This CDR3 contains 15 residues. CDR3 coding DNA: TGTGCCAGTAGTTTCGGACTAGCGGGAGTGTACGAGCAGTACTTC. Protein sequence: CASSFGLAGVYEQYF.

The chain has TRBV7-2 and TRBJ2-5; the D gene is possibly TRBD2 (7 bases). The CDR3 is 16 residues long. Trimming shortened V by 1 base and J by 5 bases, and 17 bases separated the two germline ends. In germline, CDR1 is SGHTA, CDR2 FQGNSA. The CDR3 nucleotides read TGTGCCAGCAGCTTAGGAGGGGGGGTGAGGAGGGAGACCCAGTACTTC. Translating it yields CASSLGGGVRRETQYF.

The chain couples TRBV27 to TRBJ1-1, with D possibly being TRBD1 (5 bases). Trimming shortened V by 11 bases and J by 5 bases, and 18 bases separated the two germline ends. The CDR3 totals 13 residues. Germline-derived CDR1 and CDR2 are MNHEY and SMNVEV (reference sequence). CDR3 sequence reads: CAVSRGGRTEAFF. Written as DNA, the CDR3 is TGTGCCGTATCGCGGGGGGGAAGGACTGAAGCTTTCTTT.

Written as DNA, the CDR3 is TGTGCCAGCACCCGGGACAGGAGCTCCTATAATTCACCCCTCCACTTT. Residues: CASTRDRSSYNSPLHF. The chain uses TRBV6-6 and TRBJ1-6; 8 bases agree with TRBD1. CDR1 MNHNY and CDR2 SVGAGI come from the germline V gene (reference sequence). The CDR3 runs 16 residues. V dropped 7 bases and J dropped 0; count of bases not matched to a gene: 5.

V usage is TRBV7-3 and J usage is TRBJ2-2; TRBD2 aligns across 7 bases. Per germline, CDR1 SGHTA and CDR2 FQGTGA. The J segment lost 6 bases and the V segment lost 1 base, leaving 8 bases of the junction unmatched. This CDR3 has 16 amino acids. DNA of the CDR3: TGTGCCAGCAGCTTAATGGCGGGAGATCCACCCGGGGAGCTGTTTTTT. Residues: CASSLMAGDPPGELFF.

This sequence joins TRBV1 and TRBJ1-5. TRBV1 is assigned pseudogene status. This CDR3 comprises 16 residues. CDR3 nucleotides: TGCACCAGCAGCCAAGTCGGCAGGACCAGCAATCAGCCCCAGCATTTT. Protein product: CTSSQVGRTSNQPQHF.